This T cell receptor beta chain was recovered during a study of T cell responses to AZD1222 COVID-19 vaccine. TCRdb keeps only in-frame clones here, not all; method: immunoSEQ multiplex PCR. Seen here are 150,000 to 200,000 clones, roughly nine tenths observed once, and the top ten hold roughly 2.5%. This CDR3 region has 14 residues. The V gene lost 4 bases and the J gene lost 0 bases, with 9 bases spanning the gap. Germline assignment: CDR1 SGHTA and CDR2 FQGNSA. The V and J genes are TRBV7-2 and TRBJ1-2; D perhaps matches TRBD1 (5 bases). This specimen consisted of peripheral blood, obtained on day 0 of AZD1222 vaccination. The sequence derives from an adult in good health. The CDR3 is CASSSEGANYGYTF. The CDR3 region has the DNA TGTGCCAGCAGCTCCGAAGGGGCTAACTATGGCTACACCTTC.